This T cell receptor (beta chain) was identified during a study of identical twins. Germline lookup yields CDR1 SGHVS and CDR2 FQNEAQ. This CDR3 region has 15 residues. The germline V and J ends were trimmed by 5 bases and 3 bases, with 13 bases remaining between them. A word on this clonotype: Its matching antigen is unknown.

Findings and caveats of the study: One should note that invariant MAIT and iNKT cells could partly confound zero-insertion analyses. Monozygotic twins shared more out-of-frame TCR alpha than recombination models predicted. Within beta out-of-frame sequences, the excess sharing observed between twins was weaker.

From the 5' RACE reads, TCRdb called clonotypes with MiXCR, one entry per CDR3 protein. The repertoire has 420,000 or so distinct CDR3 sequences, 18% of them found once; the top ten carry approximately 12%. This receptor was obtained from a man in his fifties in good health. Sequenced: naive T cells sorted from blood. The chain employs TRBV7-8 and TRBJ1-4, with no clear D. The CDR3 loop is CASSPREGANEKLFF. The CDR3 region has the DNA TGTGCCAGCAGCCCCCGGGAGGGTGCTAATGAAAAACTGTTTTTT.